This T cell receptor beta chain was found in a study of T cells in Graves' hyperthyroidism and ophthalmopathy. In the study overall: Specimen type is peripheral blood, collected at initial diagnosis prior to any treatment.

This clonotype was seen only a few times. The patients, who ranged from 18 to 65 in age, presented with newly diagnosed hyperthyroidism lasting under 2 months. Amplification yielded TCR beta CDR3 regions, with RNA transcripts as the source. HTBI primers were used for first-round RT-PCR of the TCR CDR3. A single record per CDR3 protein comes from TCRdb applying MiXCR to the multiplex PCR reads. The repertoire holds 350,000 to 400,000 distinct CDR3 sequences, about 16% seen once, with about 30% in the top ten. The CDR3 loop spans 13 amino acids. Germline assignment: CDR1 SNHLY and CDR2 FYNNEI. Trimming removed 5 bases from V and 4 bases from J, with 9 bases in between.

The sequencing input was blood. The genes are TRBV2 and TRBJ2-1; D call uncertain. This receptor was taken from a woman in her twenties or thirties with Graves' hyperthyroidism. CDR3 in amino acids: CASSFGWYNEQFF. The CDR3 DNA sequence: TGTGCCAGCAGTTTCGGCTGGTACAATGAGCAGTTCTTC.